These 6 T cell receptor beta chains share one sample of origin, sequenced in a study of blood T cell repertoires in COVID-19. Only in-frame clones appear in the TCRdb table, and some are missing; sequencing was by immunoSEQ multiplex PCR. The sample records tens of thousands of clones, roughly 73% being singletons. Sequenced input: peripheral blood. Receptors originate from a woman in her 70s with acute or convalescent COVID-19.

The genes are TRBV28 and TRBJ2-5; 8 bases are shared with TRBD2. V lost 6 bases, J lost 1 base, and 10 bases stayed unmatched. The CDR3 sequence is 16 residues long. Germline V CDR1 and CDR2: MDHEN, SYDVKM. In DNA, the CDR3 is TGTGCCAGCAGCCTTGGAGGCCTAGCGGGCCAAGAGACCCAGTACTTC. Translation gives CASSLGGLAGQETQYF.

V and J are TRBV7-2 and TRBJ1-1, with D hard to call. The germline gives CDR1 SGHTA, CDR2 FQGNSA. V lost 1 base and J lost 1, with 4 bases in between. This CDR3 comprises 13 residues. The CDR3 loop is CASSLGQNTEAFF. In nucleotides, the CDR3 is TGTGCCAGCAGCTTAGGACAGAACACTGAAGCTTTCTTT.

The rearrangement links TRBV5-4 to TRBJ2-7, with 12 bases matching TRBD2. Germline CDR1 reads SGHNT; CDR2 reads YYREEE (reference sequence). The V gene end was trimmed by 7 bases and the J gene end by 4 bases; junction bases not matched to a gene: 18. This CDR3 comprises 18 residues. The CDR3 DNA reads as TGTGCCAGCGGTAGTTCTAGCGGGAGGGCTGCCCCAATTTACGAGCAGTACTTC. It encodes CASGSSSGRAAPIYEQYF.

The gene calls are TRBV7-2 and TRBJ2-7; D gene ambiguous. This CDR3 is built from 13 residues. Per germline, CDR1 SGHTA and CDR2 FQGNSA. Trimming took off 1 base at V and 3 bases at J, with 7 bases between the two ends. The CDR3: CASSLGPSYEQYF. CDR3 nucleotides: TGTGCCAGCAGCTTAGGTCCCAGCTACGAGCAGTACTTC.

This clone was observed a few times. The rearrangement uses TRBV28 and TRBJ1-3; perhaps TRBD1 as D (5 bases). There are 14 residues in the CDR3. The ends were cut back, 9 bases at V and 2 bases at J, with 14 bases in the middle. Germline V lookup: CDR1 MDHEN, CDR2 SYDVKM. The CDR3 DNA reads TGTGCCAGGGAGGGGCCCTTTCCTGGAAACACCATATATTTT. Translating it yields CAREGPFPGNTIYF.

Only a few counts were recorded for this clone. The chain has TRBV19 and TRBJ2-2; 8 bases agree with TRBD2. The CDR3 totals 15 residues. The V and J ends lost 8 bases and 4 bases, in that order; junction bases with no gene match: 9. The V gene's germline CDR1 is LNHDA and CDR2 SQIVND (reference sequence). The CDR3 loop is CASSSGSAVTGELFF. As DNA, the CDR3 is TGTGCCAGTTCGAGCGGGAGCGCAGTCACCGGGGAGCTGTTTTTT.